What follows are 32 T cell receptor beta chains derived from one specimen sequenced in a study of blood T cell repertoires in COVID-19. The repertoire was sequenced with immunoSEQ multiplex PCR; TCRdb's copy has only in-frame clones and lacks some. The table has about 220,000 clones, around 83% seen once; the top ten hold over 2.5%. Sequences were obtained from peripheral blood. Receptor source: a man in his fifties who had recovered from COVID-19.

A word on this clone: The identical CDR3 is also encoded by other nucleotide sequences in the sample. The V call is TRBV5-6, the J call TRBJ2-7; 9 bases match TRBD1. Germline CDR1 is SGHDT and CDR2 is YYEEEE. The CDR3 extends over 13 amino acids. V gave up 2 bases and J gave up 6 bases; unmatched junction bases: 3. In DNA form, the CDR3 reads TGTGCCAGCAGCTTAGAGACAGGGGGCGAGCAGTACTTC. Its translation is CASSLETGGEQYF.

The chain combines TRBV7-8 with TRBJ1-1; possible D gene TRBD1, 5 bases. This CDR3 has 18 residues. V was pared by 1 base and J by 1 base, with 19 bases between. The germline V gene encodes CDR1 SGHVS and CDR2 FQNEAQ. CDR3 sequence (DNA): TGTGCCAGCAGCTTAGGGGGCACTGCCCGGCAGGAGAACACTGAAGCTTTCTTT. Encoded protein: CASSLGGTARQENTEAFF.

The chain is built from TRBV19 and TRBJ2-1; perhaps TRBD2 as D (5 bases). V lost 5 bases to trimming and J lost 12 bases, with 8 bases between them. The CDR3 contains 10 residues. The germline V gene encodes CDR1 LNHDA and CDR2 SQIVND (reference sequence). The CDR3 sequence: CASSPRGQFF. CDR3 nucleotides: TGTGCCAGTAGTCCCCGGGGGCAGTTCTTC.

The gene calls are TRBV3-1 (or the pseudogene TRBV3-2) and TRBJ2-6; 9 nucleotides line up with TRBD2. The germline V gene encodes CDR1 LGHDT and CDR2 YNNKEL (reference sequence). V dropped 1 base and J dropped 4; count of bases not matched to a gene: 8. This CDR3 is 18 amino acids long. CDR3 amino acids: CASSQGGLASLGANVLTF. CDR3 DNA sequence: TGTGCCAGCAGCCAAGGGGGACTAGCTTCACTCGGGGCCAACGTCCTGACTTTC.

This rearrangement joins TRBV27 to TRBJ2-7, with TRBD1 identical over 10 bases. Losses at the gene ends were 5 bases for V and 9 bases for J; bases not matched to a gene: 16. The CDR3 is 16 amino acids. CDR1 and CDR2 from the germline V gene are MNHEY and SMNVEV (reference sequence). CDR3 in amino acids: CASSPGQGSRSIRQYF. CDR3 DNA sequence: TGTGCCAGCAGTCCGGGACAGGGGTCGAGATCTATCAGGCAGTACTTC.

The rearrangement joins TRBV6-6 to TRBJ2-1; TRBD2 matches at 8 bases. This CDR3 is built from 14 residues. Germline CDR1 is MNHNY and CDR2 is SVGAGI (reference sequence). V shed 11 bases and J 0 bases; nucleotides not matched to a gene: 6. CDR3 coding DNA: TGTGCCTCAAGAAGCGGGAGCTCCTACAATGAGCAGTTCTTC. It yields the protein CASRSGSSYNEQFF.

This clone was counted a few times. This chain connects TRBV6-1 to TRBJ1-2; D unclear. Germline V lookup: CDR1 MNHNS, CDR2 SASEGT. V lost 2 bases and J 4 bases, leaving 11 bases between the germline ends. The CDR3 length is 14 residues. DNA of the CDR3: TGTGCCAGCAGTGAAAATAGTCGGTCCTATGGCTACACCTTC. It encodes CASSENSRSYGYTF.

The chain recombines TRBV5-4 with TRBJ2-7; D call uncertain. Germline V lookup: CDR1 SGHNT, CDR2 YYREEE (reference sequence). The CDR3 contains 11 residues. With 3 bases removed from V and 7 bases from J, the gap between germline ends came to 8 bases. CDR3 sequence: CASSSDGEQYF. The DNA of the CDR3 is TGTGCCAGCAGCTCCGACGGGGAGCAGTACTTC.

The rearrangement joins TRBV11-2 to TRBJ2-2; the D gene is possibly TRBD2 (6 bases). The CDR3 has 14 amino acids. Trimming removed 8 bases at V and 7 bases at J, with 17 bases between. Germline CDR1 and CDR2: SGHAT and FQNNGV. The CDR3 nucleotides are TGTGCCAGCCATCGGGAGTTATCTATCGGGGAGCTGTTTTTT. This sequence encodes CASHRELSIGELFF.

The rearrangement joins TRBV28 to TRBJ1-1; D is unresolved. This CDR3 is 11 amino acids long. Looked up from germline, CDR1 is MDHEN and CDR2 is SYDVKM. Between the trimmed V and J ends, which lost 4 bases and 2 bases, there was a span of 2 bases. The CDR3 loop is CASSSNTEAFF. The CDR3 DNA sequence: TGTGCCAGCAGTTCTAACACTGAAGCTTTCTTT.

The rearrangement joins TRBV6-6 to TRBJ2-1; 10 positions match TRBD2. Germline CDR1 MNHNY, CDR2 SVGAGI (reference sequence). The CDR3 is made up of 15 amino acids. Trimming removed 7 bases from V and 1 base from J; junction bases left unmatched: 4. The CDR3 coding sequence is TGTGCCAGCACTCCGACTAGCGGGTCCTACAATGAGCAGTTCTTC. Its translation: CASTPTSGSYNEQFF.

The chain combines TRBV27 with TRBJ2-1; the match to TRBD2 covers 8 bases. The CDR3 is made up of 14 amino acids. V lost 5 bases, J lost 9 bases, and 9 bases stayed unmatched. Germline V gene lookup returns CDR1 MNHEY and CDR2 SMNVEV (reference sequence). CDR3 region: CASSPGTSPGEQFF. The DNA of the CDR3 is TGTGCCAGCAGTCCCGGGACTAGTCCTGGTGAGCAGTTCTTC.

This chain uses TRBV9 with TRBJ2-5; D possibly corresponds to TRBD1 (6 bases). V gave up 4 bases and J gave up 1 base, with 17 bases separating them. In germline, CDR1 is SGDLS, CDR2 YYNGEE. This CDR3 spans 16 amino acids. CDR3 amino acids: CASSPAPHRVQETQYF. CDR3 DNA: TGTGCCAGCAGCCCTGCCCCCCACAGGGTCCAAGAGACCCAGTACTTC.

The chain employs TRBV25-1 and TRBJ2-2, with TRBD1 matching over 9 bases. Trimming removed 3 bases from V and 6 bases from J; junction bases left unmatched: 5. The CDR3 runs to 15 residues. CDR1 is MGHDK, CDR2 SYGVNS, per germline. CDR3 amino acids: CASSDPGQGPGELFF. CDR3 sequence (DNA): TGTGCCAGCAGTGATCCGGGACAGGGACCCGGGGAGCTGTTTTTT. Variable domain in full (rest from reference TRBV25-1 and TRBJ2-2): EADIYQTPRYLVIGTGKKITLECSQTMGHDKMYWYQQDPGMELHLIHYSYGVNSTEKGDLSSESTVSRIRTEHFPLTLESARPSHTSQYLCASSDPGQGPGELFFGEGSRLTVL.

The chain carries TRBV11-2 and TRBJ1-2; maybe TRBD1 (5 bases). Germline CDR1 reads SGHAT; CDR2 reads FQNNGV. V dropped 0 bases and J dropped 8 bases, with 10 bases sitting between them. The CDR3 is made up of 13 amino acids. For the CDR3, the DNA is TGTGCCAGCAGCTTAGAGGGGCTGAGGGGCTACACCTTC. Translating it yields CASSLEGLRGYTF.

This clone appeared once. This sequence joins TRBV25-1 and TRBJ1-5; the match to TRBD1 covers 8 bases. Per the germline V gene, CDR1 is MGHDK and CDR2 is SYGVNS. The CDR3 contains 15 residues. With V trimmed by 3 bases and J by 4 bases, 5 bases remained unmatched. CDR3 sequence: CASSDTGQGNQPQHF. The CDR3 nucleotides read TGTGCCAGCAGTGATACTGGACAGGGTAATCAGCCCCAGCATTTT. Full variable domain (rest looked up from reference TRBV25-1 and TRBJ1-5): EADIYQTPRYLVIGTGKKITLECSQTMGHDKMYWYQQDPGMELHLIHYSYGVNSTEKGDLSSESTVSRIRTEHFPLTLESARPSHTSQYLCASSDTGQGNQPQHFGDGTRLSIL.

In its sample, this clone was seen once. This chain connects TRBV18 to TRBJ2-7; the match to TRBD1 covers 7 bases. With 1 base clipped from V and 3 bases from J, the junction kept 6 bases outside the gene matches. Germline-derived CDR1 and CDR2 are KGHSH and LQKENI. CDR3 length equals 15 residues. In nucleotides, the CDR3 is TGTGCCAGCTCACCACTCGAGGGGGCCGACTACGAGCAGTACTTC. Translating it yields CASSPLEGADYEQYF.

The chain carries TRBV9 and TRBJ2-3, with D hard to call. The CDR3 loop spans 13 amino acids. The V end lost 1 base, the J end lost 6 bases, and 9 bases lay between the germline ends. CDR1 is SGDLS, CDR2 YYNGEE, per germline. Written as DNA, the CDR3 is TGTGCCAGCAGCGTAAACCCCGAGGATACGCAGTATTTT. This gives the protein CASSVNPEDTQYF.

In nucleotides, the CDR3 is TGTGCCAGCAGCCCACGCGGCGCTAGCGCAACCTACGAGCAGTACTTC. Translating it yields CASSPRGASATYEQYF. The J gene is TRBJ2-7, the V gene TRBV7-9; maybe TRBD2 (6 bases). V was trimmed by 5 bases and J by 2 bases, leaving 19 bases between them. Germline CDR1 and CDR2: SEHNR and FQNEAQ (reference sequence). There are 16 residues in the CDR3.

The chain combines TRBV18 with TRBJ1-5, with 7 bases that match TRBD1. With V trimmed by 3 bases and J by 3 bases, 5 bases remained unmatched. CDR1 is KGHSH, CDR2 LQKENI, per germline. This CDR3 has 15 amino acids. For the CDR3, the DNA is TGTGCCAGCTCACCCGCAGACAGGGTCAATCAGCCCCAGCATTTT. This sequence encodes CASSPADRVNQPQHF.

V gene TRBV7-9 combines with J gene TRBJ1-1, with a tentative D call TRBD1 (5 bases). The CDR3 runs 11 residues. CDR1 and CDR2 from the germline V gene are SEHNR and FQNEAQ (reference sequence). V gave up 5 bases and J gave up 7 bases, with 8 bases separating them. CDR3 sequence: CASSARGEAFF. The DNA of the CDR3 is TGTGCCAGCAGCGCTAGGGGTGAAGCTTTCTTT.

This clone has only a few counts. This chain joins TRBV3-1 (or the pseudogene TRBV3-2) and TRBJ1-2; D perhaps matches TRBD1 (5 bases). Germline loops: CDR1 LGHDT, CDR2 YNNKEL (reference sequence). CDR3 length: 12 amino acids. V was pared by 1 base and J by 6 bases, with 6 bases between. The CDR3 spells CASSQAGNGYTF. As DNA, the CDR3 is TGTGCCAGCAGCCAAGCAGGGAATGGCTACACCTTC.

V and J are TRBV5-1 and TRBJ1-2, with TRBD1 matching over 8 bases. This CDR3 has 14 residues. Germline assignment: CDR1 SGHRS and CDR2 YFSETQ. Trimming cost V 4 bases and J 5 bases; bases outside gene matches: 7. This chain's CDR3 is CASSQTGVAYGYTF. CDR3 coding DNA: TGCGCCAGCAGCCAGACAGGGGTGGCGTATGGCTACACCTTC.

The chain employs TRBV19 and TRBJ1-5; 7 positions agree with TRBD1. Germline-derived CDR1 and CDR2 are LNHDA and SQIVND (reference sequence). The CDR3 is 15 residues long. V shed 1 base and J 2 bases; nucleotides not matched to a gene: 2. The CDR3 loop is CASSIVQGGNQPQHF. The CDR3 DNA reads as TGTGCCAGTAGTATAGTTCAGGGGGGCAATCAGCCCCAGCATTTT.

V and J are TRBV15 and TRBJ1-5, with D possibly being TRBD1 (5 bases). V lost 1 base to trimming and J lost 6 bases, with 10 bases between them. The CDR3 runs to 14 residues. From germline, CDR1 is LNHNV and CDR2 YYDKDF (reference sequence). In DNA form, the CDR3 reads TGTGCCACCAGCAGAGCGGGGGGACGTCAGCCCCAGCATTTT. This codes for CATSRAGGRQPQHF.

The V and J genes are TRBV5-4 and TRBJ1-1, with 8 bases identical to TRBD1. Germline trimming cut 2 bases from V and 0 bases from J; bases unmatched to any gene: 6. The CDR3 contains 16 residues. Germline loops: CDR1 SGHNT, CDR2 YYREEE (reference sequence). The CDR3 loop is CASSFGRGQVNTEAFF. CDR3 DNA: TGTGCCAGCAGCTTTGGCAGGGGGCAGGTGAACACTGAAGCTTTCTTT.

The J gene is TRBJ1-5, the V gene TRBV19; TRBD1 might be the D (6 bases). The CDR3 is made up of 17 amino acids. Germline CDR1 and CDR2: LNHDA and SQIVND (reference sequence). V lost 3 bases to trimming and J lost 3 bases, with 18 bases between them. CDR3 sequence reads: CASSIGQGMRINQPQHF. The CDR3 DNA reads TGTGCCAGTAGTATCGGTCAGGGGATGAGGATCAATCAGCCCCAGCATTTT.

The chain joins TRBV19 to TRBJ2-3, with D perhaps TRBD2 (6 bases). The CDR3 runs to 14 residues. The germline V and J ends were trimmed by 9 bases and 1 base, with 14 bases remaining between them. Germline V lookup: CDR1 LNHDA, CDR2 SQIVND (reference sequence). CDR3: CASRPQRGTDTQYF. DNA of the CDR3: TGTGCCAGCCGTCCCCAGCGGGGCACAGATACGCAGTATTTT.

Worth noting for this clone: One end of the junction is discordant with germline, which a read error may explain. The genes are TRBV5-6 and TRBJ1-4, with 10 bases identical to TRBD1. Germline CDR1 reads SGHDT; CDR2 reads YYEEEE. The CDR3 extends over 12 amino acids. The CDR3 DNA is TGTGCCAGCAGTCTGGGGACAGGGGTCCTGGATTTT. Protein product: CASSLGTGVLDF.

V and J are TRBV9 and TRBJ2-3; tentative D call: TRBD1 (5 bases). This CDR3 is built from 15 residues. Germline CDR1 reads SGDLS; CDR2 reads YYNGEE. Trimming shortened V by 4 bases and J by 6 bases, and 18 bases separated the two germline ends. The CDR3 DNA follows: TGTGCCAGCAGCCCCAGACAGATTCCCCCCGATACGCAGTATTTT. Protein sequence: CASSPRQIPPDTQYF. The whole variable domain, filled in from reference TRBV9 and TRBJ2-3, reads DSGVTQTPKHLITATGQRVTLRCSPRSGDLSVYWYQQSLDQGLQFLIQYYNGEERAKGNILERFSAQQFPDLHSELNLSSLELGDSALYFCASSPRQIPPDTQYFGPGTRLTVL.

The chain carries TRBV10-3 and TRBJ2-7; a possible D gene is TRBD2 (6 bases). There are 13 residues in the CDR3. V lost 2 bases and J lost 3, with 8 bases in between. Germline loops: CDR1 ENHRY, CDR2 SYGVKD. The CDR3 is CAISEGGVYEQYF. CDR3 in DNA: TGTGCCATCAGTGAGGGAGGGGTCTACGAGCAGTACTTC.

J is TRBJ2-7 and V is TRBV27; 12 bases align to TRBD2. V shed 3 bases and J 5 bases; nucleotides not matched to a gene: 2. CDR1 and CDR2 (germline): MNHEY, SMNVEV (reference sequence). The CDR3 has 14 amino acids. DNA of the CDR3: TGTGCCAGCAGTTTGACTAGCGGGAGCAACGAGCAGTACTTC. Translation gives CASSLTSGSNEQYF.